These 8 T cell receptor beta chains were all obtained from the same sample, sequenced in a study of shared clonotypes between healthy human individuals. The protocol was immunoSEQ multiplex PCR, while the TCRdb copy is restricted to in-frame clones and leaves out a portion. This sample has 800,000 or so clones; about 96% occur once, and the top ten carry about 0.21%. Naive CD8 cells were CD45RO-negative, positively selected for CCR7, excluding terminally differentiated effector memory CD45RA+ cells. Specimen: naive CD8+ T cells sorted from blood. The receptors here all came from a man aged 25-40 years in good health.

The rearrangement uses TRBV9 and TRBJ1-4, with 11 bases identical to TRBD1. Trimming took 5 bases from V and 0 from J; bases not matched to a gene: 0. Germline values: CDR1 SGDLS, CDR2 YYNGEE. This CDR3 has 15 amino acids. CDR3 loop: CASRGQGATNEKLFF. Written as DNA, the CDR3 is TGTGCCAGCAGGGGACAGGGGGCAACTAATGAAAAACTGTTTTTT.

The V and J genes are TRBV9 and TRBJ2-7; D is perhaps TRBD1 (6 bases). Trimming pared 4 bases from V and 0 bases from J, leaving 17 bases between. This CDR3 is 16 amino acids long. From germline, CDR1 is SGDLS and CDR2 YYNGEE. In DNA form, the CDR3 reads TGTGCCAGCAGCTTAAACAGGGCCTCAACCTCCTACGAGCAGTACTTC. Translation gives CASSLNRASTSYEQYF. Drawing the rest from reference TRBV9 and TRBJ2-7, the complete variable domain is DSGVTQTPKHLITATGQRVTLRCSPRSGDLSVYWYQQSLDQGLQFLIQYYNGEERAKGNILERFSAQQFPDLHSELNLSSLELGDSALYFCASSLNRASTSYEQYFGPGTRLTVT.

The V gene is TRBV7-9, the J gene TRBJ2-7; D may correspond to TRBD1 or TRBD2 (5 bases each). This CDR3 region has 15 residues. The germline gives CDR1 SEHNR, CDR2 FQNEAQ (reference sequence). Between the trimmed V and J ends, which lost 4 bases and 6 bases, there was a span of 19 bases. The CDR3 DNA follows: TGTGCCAGCAGCTCCGAAGGACTTGGGGGTGGCGAGCAGTACTTC. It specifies CASSSEGLGGGEQYF.

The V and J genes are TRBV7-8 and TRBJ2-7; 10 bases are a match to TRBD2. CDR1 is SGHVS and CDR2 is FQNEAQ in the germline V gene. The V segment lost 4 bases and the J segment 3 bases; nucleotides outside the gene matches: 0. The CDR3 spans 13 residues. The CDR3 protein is CASSWTSGYEQYF. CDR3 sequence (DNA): TGTGCCAGCAGCTGGACTAGCGGCTACGAGCAGTACTTC.

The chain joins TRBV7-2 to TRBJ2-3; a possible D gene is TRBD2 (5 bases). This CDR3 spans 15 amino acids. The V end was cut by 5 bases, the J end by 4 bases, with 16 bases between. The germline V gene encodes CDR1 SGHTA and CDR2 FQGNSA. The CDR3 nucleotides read TGTGCCAGCAGCCCCACCCCCCCAGCGGCAGATACGCAGTATTTT. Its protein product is CASSPTPPAADTQYF.

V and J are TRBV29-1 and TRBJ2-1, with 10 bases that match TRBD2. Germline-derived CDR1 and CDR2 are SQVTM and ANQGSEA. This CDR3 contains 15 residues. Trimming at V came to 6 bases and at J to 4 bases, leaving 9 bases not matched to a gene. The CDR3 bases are TGCAGCGTCTTGGACCCTAGCGGGAGTTACAATGAGCAGTTCTTC. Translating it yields CSVLDPSGSYNEQFF.

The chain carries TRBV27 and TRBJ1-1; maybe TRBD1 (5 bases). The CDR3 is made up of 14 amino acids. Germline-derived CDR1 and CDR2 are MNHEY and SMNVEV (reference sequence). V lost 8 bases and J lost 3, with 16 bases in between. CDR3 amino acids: CASAFPGRYTEAFF. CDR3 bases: TGTGCCAGCGCATTCCCGGGACGTTACACTGAAGCTTTCTTT.

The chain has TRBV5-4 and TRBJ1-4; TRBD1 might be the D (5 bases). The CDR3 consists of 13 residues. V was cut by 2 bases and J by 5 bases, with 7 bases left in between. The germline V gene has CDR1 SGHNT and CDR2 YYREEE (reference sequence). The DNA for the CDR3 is TGTGCCAGCAGCTTATGGGGGAATGAAAAACTGTTTTTT. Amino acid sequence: CASSLWGNEKLFF.